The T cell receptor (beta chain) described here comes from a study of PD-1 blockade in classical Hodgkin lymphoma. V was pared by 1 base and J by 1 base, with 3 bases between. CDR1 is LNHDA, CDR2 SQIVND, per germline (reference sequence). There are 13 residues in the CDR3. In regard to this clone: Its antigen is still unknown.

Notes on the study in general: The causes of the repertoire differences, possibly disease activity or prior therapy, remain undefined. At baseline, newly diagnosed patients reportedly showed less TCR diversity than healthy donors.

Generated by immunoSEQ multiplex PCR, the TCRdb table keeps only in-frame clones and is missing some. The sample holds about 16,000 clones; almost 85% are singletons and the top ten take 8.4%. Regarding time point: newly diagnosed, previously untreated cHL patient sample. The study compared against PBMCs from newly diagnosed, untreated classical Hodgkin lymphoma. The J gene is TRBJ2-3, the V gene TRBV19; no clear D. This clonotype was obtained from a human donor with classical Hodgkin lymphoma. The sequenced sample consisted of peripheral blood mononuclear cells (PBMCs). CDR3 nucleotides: TGTGCCAGTAGTATAGGGGGCACAGATACGCAGTATTTT. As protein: CASSIGGTDTQYF.